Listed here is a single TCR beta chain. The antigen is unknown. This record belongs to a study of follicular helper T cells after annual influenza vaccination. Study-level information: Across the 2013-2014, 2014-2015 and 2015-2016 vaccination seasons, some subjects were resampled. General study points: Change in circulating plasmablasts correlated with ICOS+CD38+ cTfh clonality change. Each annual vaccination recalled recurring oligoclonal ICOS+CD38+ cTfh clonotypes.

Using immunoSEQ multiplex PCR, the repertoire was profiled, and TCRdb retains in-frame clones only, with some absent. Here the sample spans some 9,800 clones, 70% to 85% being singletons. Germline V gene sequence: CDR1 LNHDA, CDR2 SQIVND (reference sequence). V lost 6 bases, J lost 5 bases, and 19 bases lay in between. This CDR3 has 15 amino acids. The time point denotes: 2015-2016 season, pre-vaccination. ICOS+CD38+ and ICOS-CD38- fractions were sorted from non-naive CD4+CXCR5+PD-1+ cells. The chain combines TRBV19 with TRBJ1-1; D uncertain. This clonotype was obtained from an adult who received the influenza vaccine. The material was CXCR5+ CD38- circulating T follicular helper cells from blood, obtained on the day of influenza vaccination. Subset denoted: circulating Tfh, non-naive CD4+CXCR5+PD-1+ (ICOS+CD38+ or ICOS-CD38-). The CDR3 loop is CASSTVGSRNTEAFF. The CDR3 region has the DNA TGTGCCAGTAGCACCGTAGGGAGCAGAAATACTGAAGCTTTCTTT.